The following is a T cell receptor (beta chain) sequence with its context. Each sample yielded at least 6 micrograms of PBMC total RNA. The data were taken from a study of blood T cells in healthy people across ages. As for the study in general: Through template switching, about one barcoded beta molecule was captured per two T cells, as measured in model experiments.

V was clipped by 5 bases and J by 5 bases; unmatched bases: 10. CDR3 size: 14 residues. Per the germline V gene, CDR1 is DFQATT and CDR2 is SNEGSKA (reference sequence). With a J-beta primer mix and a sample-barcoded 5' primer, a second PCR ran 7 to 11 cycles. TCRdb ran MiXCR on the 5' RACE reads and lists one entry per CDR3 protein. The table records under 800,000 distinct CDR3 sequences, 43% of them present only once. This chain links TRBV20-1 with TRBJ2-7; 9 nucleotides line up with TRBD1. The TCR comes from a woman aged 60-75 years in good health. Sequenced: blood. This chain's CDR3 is CSAFAGTGINEQYF. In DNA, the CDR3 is TGCAGTGCTTTCGCCGGGACAGGGATTAACGAGCAGTACTTC.